This entry describes one T cell receptor (beta chain). What it binds is unknown. Assay used: immunoSEQ multiplex PCR; TCRdb lists only in-frame clones, some missing. The repertoire holds 35,000 to 45,000 clones, 94% seen once, with 0.2% to 0.25% in the top ten. The record originates from a study of graft-versus-host responses after intestinal transplantation. The CDR3 sequence is 13 residues long. The germline V gene has CDR1 SGHDT and CDR2 YYEEEE. Unmatched junction bases numbered 1, after V lost 1 base and J lost 5 bases. This sequence was found in a human donor who was the organ donor for an intestinal transplant. The chain is built from TRBV5-6 and TRBJ2-5; 8 bases align to TRBD1. The material sequenced was unstimulated CD4+ T cells sorted from spleen or lymph node cells, taken before transplant. CDR3 DNA sequence: TGTGCCAGCAGCTTGCAGGGGGCTGAGACCCAGTACTTC. This sequence encodes CASSLQGAETQYF.